This TCR beta chain is from a study of blood T cell repertoires in COVID-19. Study-wide context: Sites across the United States, Italy and Spain contributed samples from acute and convalescent COVID-19. The analysed material was cDNA or gDNA that came from T cells, B-cell-depleted T cells, or PBMCs.

In the authors' methods: How many nucleated cells were present was estimated from reference gene primer amplification. Profiled with immunoSEQ multiplex PCR; TCRdb holds only in-frame clones, not every one. That table gives V, J and clone size, and the DNA gave D and trimming. The sample consists of about 83,000 clones, around 84% of them appearing once. After removal of 0 bases from V and 10 bases from J, the junction contained 7 bases not matched to a gene. The germline CDR1 and CDR2 sequences are LNHNV and YYDKDF (reference sequence). This CDR3 spans 16 amino acids. Sequencing used peripheral blood. This receptor was taken from a woman aged 80 or over in a cohort sampled during active or convalescent COVID-19. This chain links TRBV15 with TRBJ1-6, with TRBD1 matching over 9 bases. Here the CDR3 reads CATSRDGVTGGSPLHF. The CDR3 coding sequence is TGTGCCACCAGCAGAGATGGAGTGACAGGGGGGTCACCCCTCCACTTT.